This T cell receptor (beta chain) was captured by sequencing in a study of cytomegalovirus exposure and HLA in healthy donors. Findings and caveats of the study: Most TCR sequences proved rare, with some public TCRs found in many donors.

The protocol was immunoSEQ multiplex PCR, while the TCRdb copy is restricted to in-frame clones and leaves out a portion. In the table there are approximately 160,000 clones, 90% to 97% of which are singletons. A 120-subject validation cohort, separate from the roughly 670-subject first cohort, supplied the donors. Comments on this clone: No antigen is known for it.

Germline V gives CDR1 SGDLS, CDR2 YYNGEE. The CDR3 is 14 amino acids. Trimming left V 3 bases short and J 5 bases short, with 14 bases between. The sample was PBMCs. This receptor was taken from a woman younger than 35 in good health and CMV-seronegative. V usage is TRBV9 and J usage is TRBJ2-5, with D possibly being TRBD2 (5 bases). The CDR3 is CASSGASPSETQYF. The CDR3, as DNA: TGTGCCAGCAGCGGTGCTAGCCCCTCGGAGACCCAGTACTTC.